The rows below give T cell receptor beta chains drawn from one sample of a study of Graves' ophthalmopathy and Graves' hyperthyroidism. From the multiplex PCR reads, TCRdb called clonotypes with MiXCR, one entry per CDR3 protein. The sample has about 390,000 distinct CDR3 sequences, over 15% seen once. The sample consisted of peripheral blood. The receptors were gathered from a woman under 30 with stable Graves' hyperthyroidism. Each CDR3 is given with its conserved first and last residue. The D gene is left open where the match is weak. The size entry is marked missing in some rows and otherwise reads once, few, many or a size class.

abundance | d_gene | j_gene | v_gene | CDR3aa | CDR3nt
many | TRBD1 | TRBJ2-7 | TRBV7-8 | CASSLLPGQSSYEQYF | TGTGCCAGCAGCTTACTCCCGGGACAGTCCTCCTACGAGCAGTACTTC
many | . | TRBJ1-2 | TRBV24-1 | CATSEPGVGGYTF | TGTGCCACCAGTGAACCAGGGGTTGGAGGCTACACCTTC
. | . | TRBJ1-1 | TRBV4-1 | CASRTSQARSTEAFF | TGCGCCAGCAGAACAAGCCAGGCCCGTTCCACTGAAGCTTTCTTT
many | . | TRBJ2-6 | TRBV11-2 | CASSLGFGANVLTF | TGTGCCAGCAGCTTAGGGTTTGGGGCCAACGTCCTGACTTTC
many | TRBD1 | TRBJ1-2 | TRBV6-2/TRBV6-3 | CASSSWTGGWTINYGYTF | TGTGCCAGCAGTTCTTGGACAGGGGGCTGGACGATTAACTATGGCTACACCTTC
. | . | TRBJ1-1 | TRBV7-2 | CASRKWVGVDTEAFF | TGTGCCAGCAGAAAATGGGTCGGTGTGGACACTGAAGCTTTCTTT
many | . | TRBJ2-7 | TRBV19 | CASSMKVTYEQYF | TGTGCCAGTAGTATGAAGGTGACCTACGAGCAGTACTTC
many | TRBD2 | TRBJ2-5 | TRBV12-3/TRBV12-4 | CASSLAGGMETQYF | TGTGCCAGCAGCTTAGCGGGGGGGATGGAGACCCAGTACTTC
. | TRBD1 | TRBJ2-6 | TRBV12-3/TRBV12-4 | CASSLAGTGNSGANVLTF | TGTGCCAGCAGTTTAGCCGGGACAGGGAACTCTGGGGCCAACGTCCTGACTTTC
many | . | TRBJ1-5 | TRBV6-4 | CASSGGCQPQHF | TGTGCCAGCAGTGGGGGATGTCAGCCCCAGCATTTT
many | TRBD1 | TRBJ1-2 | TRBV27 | CASRRQGYNYGYTF | TGTGCCAGCAGAAGACAGGGCTACAACTATGGCTACACCTTC
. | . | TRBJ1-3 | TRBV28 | CASRAPGRSGNTIYF | TGTGCCAGCAGGGCGCCGGGCCGCTCTGGAAACACCATATATTTT
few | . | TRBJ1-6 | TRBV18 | CASSPLAGSSPLHF | TGTGCCAGCTCACCACTCGCGGGCAGTTCACCCCTCCACTTT
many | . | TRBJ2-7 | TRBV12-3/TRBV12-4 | CASSLKVRGSYEQYF | TGTGCCAGCAGTTTGAAGGTGAGAGGGTCCTACGAGCAGTACTTC
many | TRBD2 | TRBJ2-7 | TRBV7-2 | CASSLAALAGGAYEQYF | TGTGCCAGCAGCTTAGCGGCTCTAGCGGGGGGGGCCTACGAGCAGTACTTC
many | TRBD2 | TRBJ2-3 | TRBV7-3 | CASSERGGYTQYF | TGTGCCAGCAGTGAGCGGGGGGGTTATACGCAGTATTTT
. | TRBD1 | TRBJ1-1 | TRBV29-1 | CSGARTGLRAEAFF | TGCAGCGGGGCCCGGACAGGGCTCCGCGCTGAAGCTTTCTTT
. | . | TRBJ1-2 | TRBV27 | CASSLSGGDNYGYTF | TGTGCCAGCAGTTTATCAGGAGGAGATAACTATGGCTACACCTTC
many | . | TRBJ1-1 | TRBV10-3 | CAISEAGGQNTEAFF | TGTGCCATCAGTGAGGCCGGGGGTCAGAACACTGAAGCTTTCTTT
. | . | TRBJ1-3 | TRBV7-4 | CASSFGRPTPSGNTIYF | TGTGCCAGCAGCTTCGGGCGTCCTACTCCCTCTGGAAACACCATATATTTT
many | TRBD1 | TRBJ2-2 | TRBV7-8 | CASSDWDRVATGELFF | TGTGCCAGCAGCGACTGGGACAGGGTAGCCACCGGGGAGCTGTTTTTT
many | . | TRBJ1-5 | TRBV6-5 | CASSYPPVVGVNQPQHF | TGTGCCAGCAGTTACCCGCCCGTGGTAGGAGTCAATCAGCCCCAGCATTTT
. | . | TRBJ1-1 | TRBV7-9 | CASSFEGTDAFF | TGTGCCAGCAGCTTCGAAGGAACTGATGCTTTCTTT
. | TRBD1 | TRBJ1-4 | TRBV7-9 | CASRWDRANEKLFF | TGTGCCAGCAGATGGGACAGGGCTAATGAAAAACTGTTTTTT
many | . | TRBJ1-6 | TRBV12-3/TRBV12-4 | CASNDGFNSPLHF | TGTGCCAGCAATGACGGGTTTAATTCACCCCTCCACTTT
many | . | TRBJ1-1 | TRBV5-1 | CASSFRGAETEAFF | TGCGCCAGCAGCTTTAGGGGCGCGGAAACTGAAGCTTTCTTT
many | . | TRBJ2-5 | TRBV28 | CASSLAEVETQYF | TGTGCCAGCAGTCTCGCTGAAGTAGAGACCCAGTACTTC
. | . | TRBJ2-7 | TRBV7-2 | CASSLGTPSGEQYF | TGTGCCAGCAGCTTAGGGACACCGTCCGGGGAGCAGTACTTC
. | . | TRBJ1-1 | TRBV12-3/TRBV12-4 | CASSPLRARTEAFF | TGTGCCAGTTCTCCCCTAAGGGCCCGGACTGAAGCTTTCTTT
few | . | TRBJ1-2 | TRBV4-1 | CASSPQGRTAPNYGYTF | TGCGCCAGCAGCCCCCAAGGGCGGACAGCTCCTAACTATGGCTACACCTTC
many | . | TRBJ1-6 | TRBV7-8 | CASSLGVLGSPLHF | TGTGCCAGCAGCTTAGGGGTCTTGGGTTCACCCCTCCACTTT
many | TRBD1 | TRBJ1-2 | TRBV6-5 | CASRVTGGGYGYTF | TGTGCCAGCAGAGTGACAGGGGGCGGCTATGGCTACACCTTC
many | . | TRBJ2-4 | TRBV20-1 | CSASLSQKNIQYF | TGCAGTGCTAGTTTGTCCCAGAAAAACATTCAGTACTTC
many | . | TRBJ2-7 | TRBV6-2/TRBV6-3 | CASRSVTGTSYEQYF | TGTGCCAGCCGTTCTGTGACAGGGACTTCGTACGAGCAGTACTTC
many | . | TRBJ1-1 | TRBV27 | CASSKTGGLNTEAFF | TGTGCCAGCAGTAAAACGGGGGGACTGAACACTGAAGCTTTCTTT
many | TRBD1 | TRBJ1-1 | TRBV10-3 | CAISETDRGAFF | TGTGCCATCAGTGAGACTGACAGGGGAGCTTTCTTT
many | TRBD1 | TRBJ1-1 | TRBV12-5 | CASARGQDLREAFF | TGTGCTAGTGCTCGGGGACAGGATCTTCGTGAAGCTTTCTTT
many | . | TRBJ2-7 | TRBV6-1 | CASSEGPGDYEQYF | TGTGCCAGCAGTGAAGGTCCAGGGGACTACGAGCAGTACTTC
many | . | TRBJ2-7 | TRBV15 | CATSRGDGSGHEQYF | TGTGCCACCAGCAGAGGGGATGGCAGTGGGCACGAGCAGTACTTC
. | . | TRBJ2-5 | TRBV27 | CASSFGAGMQETQYF | TGTGCCAGCAGTTTTGGGGCGGGGATGCAAGAGACCCAGTACTTC
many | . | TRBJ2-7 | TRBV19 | CASSPADTGPYEQYF | TGTGCCAGTAGTCCCGCGGACACCGGACCGTACGAGCAGTACTTC
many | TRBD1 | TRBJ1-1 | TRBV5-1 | CASSPRTGGTEAFF | TGCGCCAGCAGCCCTAGGACAGGGGGCACTGAAGCTTTCTTT
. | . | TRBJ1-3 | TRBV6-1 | CASSLGGGGSGNTIYF | TGTGCCAGCAGCCTCGGGGGAGGGGGCTCTGGAAACACCATATATTTT
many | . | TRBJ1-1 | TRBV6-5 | CASSCPGVNTEAFF | TGTGCCAGCAGTTGTCCCGGGGTGAACACTGAAGCTTTCTTT
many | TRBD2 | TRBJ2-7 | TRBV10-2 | CASSDPGLGTSSYEQYF | TGCGCCAGCAGTGATCCCGGACTAGGGACTAGCTCCTACGAGCAGTACTTC
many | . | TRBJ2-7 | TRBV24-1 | CATSDAVPPYEQYF | TGTGCCACCAGTGATGCCGTCCCTCCCTACGAGCAGTACTTC
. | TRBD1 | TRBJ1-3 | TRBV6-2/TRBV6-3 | CASSYFFPNRDRIYSGNTIYF | TGTGCCAGCAGTTACTTTTTCCCAAACAGGGACAGGATATACTCTGGAAACACCATATATTTT
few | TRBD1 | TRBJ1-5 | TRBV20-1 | CSASRGANQPQHF | TGCAGTGCTAGCAGGGGGGCTAATCAGCCCCAGCATTTT
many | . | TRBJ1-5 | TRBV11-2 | CASSYRPPGANQPQHF | TGTGCCAGCAGCTATCGACCCCCGGGGGCCAATCAGCCCCAGCATTTT
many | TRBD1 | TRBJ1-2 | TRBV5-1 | CASSFRGGTVLSGYTF | TGCGCCAGCAGCTTCCGAGGCGGGACAGTCCTCTCTGGCTACACCTTC
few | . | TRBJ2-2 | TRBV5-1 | CASSHLMKGRSTGELFF | TGCGCCAGCAGCCATCTGATGAAGGGTCGGAGCACCGGGGAGCTGTTTTTT
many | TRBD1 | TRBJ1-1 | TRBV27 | CASRVPGQATEAFF | TGTGCCAGCAGAGTCCCGGGACAGGCCACCGAAGCTTTCTTT
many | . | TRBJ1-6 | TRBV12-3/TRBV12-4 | CASSIGGARNSPLHF | TGTGCCAGCAGCATAGGGGGGGCGCGTAATTCACCCCTCCACTTT
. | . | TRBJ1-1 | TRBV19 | CASSGGLFAEAFF | TGTGCCAGTAGTGGGGGGTTGTTTGCTGAAGCTTTCTTT
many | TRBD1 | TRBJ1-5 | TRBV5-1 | CASSKQGFAGQPQHF | TGCGCCAGCAGCAAACAGGGGTTCGCCGGTCAGCCCCAGCATTTT
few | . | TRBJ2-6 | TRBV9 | CASSASPTAGANVLTF | TGTGCCAGCAGCGCCTCACCGACAGCTGGGGCCAACGTCCTGACTTTC
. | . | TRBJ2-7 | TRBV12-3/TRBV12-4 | CASSPLTSYEQYF | TGTGCCAGCAGTCCCCTAACTTCCTACGAGCAGTACTTC
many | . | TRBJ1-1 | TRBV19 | CASSFQKGTLNTEAFF | TGTGCCAGTAGTTTCCAGAAGGGGACCCTGAACACTGAAGCTTTCTTT
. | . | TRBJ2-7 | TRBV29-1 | CSVRTTSPTSVSDEQYF | TGCAGCGTTCGAACAACTAGTCCCACAAGCGTTTCCGACGAGCAGTACTTC